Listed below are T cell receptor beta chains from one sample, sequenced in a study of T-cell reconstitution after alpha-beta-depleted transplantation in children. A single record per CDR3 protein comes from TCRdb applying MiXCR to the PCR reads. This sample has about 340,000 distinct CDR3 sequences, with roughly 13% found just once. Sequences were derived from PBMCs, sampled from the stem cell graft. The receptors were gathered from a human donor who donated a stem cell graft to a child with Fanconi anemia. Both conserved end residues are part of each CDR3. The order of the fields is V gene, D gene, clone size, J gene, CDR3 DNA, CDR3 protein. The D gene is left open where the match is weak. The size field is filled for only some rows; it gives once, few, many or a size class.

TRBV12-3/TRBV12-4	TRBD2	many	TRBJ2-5	TGTGCCAGTTCAGCGGGGGAGACCCAGTACTTC	CASSAGETQYF
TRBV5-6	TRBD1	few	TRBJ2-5	TGTGCCAGCAGCTCATCGAGACAGGGTCGAGAGACCCAGTACTTC	CASSSSRQGRETQYF
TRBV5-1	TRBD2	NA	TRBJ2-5	TGCGCCAGCAGCTTGTCTACTAGCGGGGCCCAAGAGACCCAGTACTTC	CASSLSTSGAQETQYF
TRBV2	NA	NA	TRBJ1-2	TGTGCCAGCTGTCTCGGGTTTAGCGGCTACACCTTC	CASCLGFSGYTF
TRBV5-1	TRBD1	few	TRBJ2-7	TGCGCCAGCAGCAGCGGACAGGAGAGCGAGCAGTACTTC	CASSSGQESEQYF
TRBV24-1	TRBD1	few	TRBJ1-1	TGTGCCACCAGTGATTCGGGACAGGATAACACTGAAGCTTTCTTT	CATSDSGQDNTEAFF
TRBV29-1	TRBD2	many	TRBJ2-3	TGCAGCGTTGAGCGGGGGGGCCTAGATACGCAGTATTTT	CSVERGGLDTQYF
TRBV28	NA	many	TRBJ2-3	TGTGCCACCCGCCCACAGGTAACAGATACGCAGTATTTT	CATRPQVTDTQYF
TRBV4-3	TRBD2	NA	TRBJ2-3	TGCGCCAGCAGCTTAGGGACTAGCGGGGGCGCAGATACGCAGTATTTT	CASSLGTSGGADTQYF
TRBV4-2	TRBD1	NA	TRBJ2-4	TGTGCCAGCAGCCAAGAGCAGGGGGTGAAAAACATTCAGTACTTC	CASSQEQGVKNIQYF
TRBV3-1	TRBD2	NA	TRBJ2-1	TGTGCCAGCAGCCAAGATCAGTTGTGGCGGGGGGGCCTCGGTGAGCAGTTCTTC	CASSQDQLWRGGLGEQFF
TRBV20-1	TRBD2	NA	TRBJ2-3	TGCAGTGCTATACTAGCGGGCGATACGCAGTATTTT	CSAILAGDTQYF
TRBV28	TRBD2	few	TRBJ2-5	TGTGCCAGCGGCCTACTAGCGGGGCTCCAAGAGACCCAGTACTTC	CASGLLAGLQETQYF
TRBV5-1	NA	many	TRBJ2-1	TGCGCCAGCAGCTTCCTAATCGACATCATCAGGGGTAGGAATGAGCAGTTCTTC	CASSFLIDIIRGRNEQFF
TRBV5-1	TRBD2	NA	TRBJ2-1	TGCGCCAGCAGCCCAAACCCTAGCGGGGGTTCCTACAATGAGCAGTTCTTC	CASSPNPSGGSYNEQFF
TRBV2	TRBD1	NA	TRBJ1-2	TGTGCCAGCAGTGAAGAGACAGGGGGCGGCTACACCTTC	CASSEETGGGYTF
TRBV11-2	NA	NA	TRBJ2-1	TGTGCCAGCAGCTTACAGGGTTACGATGAGCAGTTCTTC	CASSLQGYDEQFF
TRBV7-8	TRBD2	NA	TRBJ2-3	TGTGCCAGCAGCCTAACGGGACTAGCGGGGTTCACAGATACGCAGTATTTT	CASSLTGLAGFTDTQYF
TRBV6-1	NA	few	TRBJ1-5	TGTGCCAGCAGTCCGGACACCGGCAATCAGCCCCAGCATTTT	CASSPDTGNQPQHF
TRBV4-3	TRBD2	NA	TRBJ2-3	TGCGCCAGCAGCCAAGATAGTCAAAGCGGGGGCGCAGATACGCAGTATTTT	CASSQDSQSGGADTQYF
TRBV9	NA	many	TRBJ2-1	TGTGCCAGCAGCGTAGAATACCGGGGGGACAGCTACTTCGGGGTCTCCTACAATGAGCAGTTCTTC	CASSVEYRGDSYFGVSYNEQFF
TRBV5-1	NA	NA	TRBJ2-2	TGCGCCAGCAGCTTGGAGGTCGGGGTAGGAACCGGGGAGCTGTTTTTT	CASSLEVGVGTGELFF
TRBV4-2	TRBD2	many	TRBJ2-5	TGTGCCAGCAGCCGGGGGGGGGAACAAGAGACCCAGTACTTC	CASSRGGEQETQYF
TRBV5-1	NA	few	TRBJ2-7	TGCGCCAGCAGCTTGGAACAGACAACCTACGAGCAGTACTTC	CASSLEQTTYEQYF
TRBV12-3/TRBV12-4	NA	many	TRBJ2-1	TGTGCCAGCAGACCTGGGGGGGGCGCCTACAATGAGCAGTTCTTC	CASRPGGGAYNEQFF
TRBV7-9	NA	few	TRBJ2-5	TGTGCCAGCAGCTCCATCAGTGGACAAGAGACCCAGTACTTC	CASSSISGQETQYF
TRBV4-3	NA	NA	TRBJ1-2	TGCGCCAGCAGCCAAGCAAAGGGAGGCTACACCTTC	CASSQAKGGYTF
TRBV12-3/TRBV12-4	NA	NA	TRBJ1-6	TGTGCCAGCAGTTTTGGTGCAGGGAAGATACTATCACCCCTCCACTTT	CASSFGAGKILSPLHF
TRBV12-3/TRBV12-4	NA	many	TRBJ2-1	TGTGCCAGCAGTTTAGTAATAGGGAATGAGCAGTTCTTC	CASSLVIGNEQFF
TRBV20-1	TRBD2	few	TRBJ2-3	TGCAGTGCAATCCCCGCGGGGGGGCGAACAGATACGCAGTATTTT	CSAIPAGGRTDTQYF
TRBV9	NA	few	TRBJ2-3	TGTGCCAGCAGCCCCAGAGGGGCGGGACTCACAGATACGCAGTATTTT	CASSPRGAGLTDTQYF
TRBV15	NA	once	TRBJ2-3	TGTGCCACCAGCAGAGGTTGGAGCAGCGGAAGCACAGATACGCAGTATTTT	CATSRGWSSGSTDTQYF
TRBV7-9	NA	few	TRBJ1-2	TGTGCCAGCAGCGCTCTAGGGACACAGGTCCTCGATTATGGCTACACCTTC	CASSALGTQVLDYGYTF
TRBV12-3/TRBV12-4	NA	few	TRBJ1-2	TGTGCCAGCAGTCGGACAGATGCCCTTTATGGCTACACCTTC	CASSRTDALYGYTF
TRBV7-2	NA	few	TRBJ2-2	TGTGCCAGCAGCTTAGGAGTGACTCACACCGGGGAGCTGTTTTTT	CASSLGVTHTGELFF
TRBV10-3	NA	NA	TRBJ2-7	TGTGCCATCAGTGAGCGAGGCAAGGGACTGAACGAGCAGTACTTC	CAISERGKGLNEQYF
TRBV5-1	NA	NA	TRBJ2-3	TGCGCCAGCAGAACAGGGAGCACAGATACGCAGTATTTT	CASRTGSTDTQYF
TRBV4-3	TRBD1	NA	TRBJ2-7	TGCGCCAGCAGCCAAGATGTAGGGACAGGTGATTCCTACGAGCAGTACTTC	CASSQDVGTGDSYEQYF
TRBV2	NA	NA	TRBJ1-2	TGTGCCAGCATTAGGACGGCTAACTATGGCTACACCTTC	CASIRTANYGYTF
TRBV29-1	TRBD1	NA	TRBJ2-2	TGCAGCGCTGCACGACAGGGGAACACCGGGGAGCTGTTTTTT	CSAARQGNTGELFF
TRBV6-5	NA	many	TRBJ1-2	TGTGCCAGCAGTTACTCCCAGGGCCCGGGCTACACCTTC	CASSYSQGPGYTF
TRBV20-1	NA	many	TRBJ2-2	TGCAGTGCTCCGAACCCGGGACCCCAAGGAAGCACCGGGGAGCTGTTTTTT	CSAPNPGPQGSTGELFF
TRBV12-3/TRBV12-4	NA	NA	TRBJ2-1	TGTGCCAGCCGCAGCCTCAGCTCCTACAATGAGCAGTTCTTC	CASRSLSSYNEQFF
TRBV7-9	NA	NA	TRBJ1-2	TGTGCCAGCGCCCAGGGCGTCACTAACTATGGCTACACCTTC	CASAQGVTNYGYTF
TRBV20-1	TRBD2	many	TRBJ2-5	TGCAGTGCCCTGCCGGGACTAGCGGGGGGGATAGGGCAAGAGACCCAGTACTTC	CSALPGLAGGIGQETQYF
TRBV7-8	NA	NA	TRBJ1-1	TGTGCCAGCAGCTTAGGGGAGGGGGGGGGCACTGAAGCTTTCTTT	CASSLGEGGGTEAFF
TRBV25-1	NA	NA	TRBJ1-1	TGTGCCAGCAGGGCTACGGAAGGCCGAAGGGCCGAAGCTTTCTTT	CASRATEGRRAEAFF
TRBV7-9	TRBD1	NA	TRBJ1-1	TGTGCCAGCAGCCTCCGGACAGGGGGAGGCACTGAAGCTTTCTTT	CASSLRTGGGTEAFF
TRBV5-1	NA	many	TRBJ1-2	TGCGCCAGCAGCTGGGATGACTATGGCTACACCTTC	CASSWDDYGYTF
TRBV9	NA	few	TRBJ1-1	TGTGCCAGCAGCGTAGACGGGGGCTTCAAGGCTGAAGCTTTCTTT	CASSVDGGFKAEAFF
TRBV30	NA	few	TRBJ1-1	TGTGCCTGGAGGTCCCCCTTGGGGGGCACTGAAGCTTTCTTT	CAWRSPLGGTEAFF
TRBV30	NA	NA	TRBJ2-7	TGTGCCGCGACTCCAGGAGCTTCCTACGAGCAGTACTTC	CAATPGASYEQYF
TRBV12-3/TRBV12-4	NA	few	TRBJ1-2	TGTGCCAGCAGTCCGGCGGGGCGGCTTCGGGTAGGCTACACCTTC	CASSPAGRLRVGYTF
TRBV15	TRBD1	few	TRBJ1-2	TGTGCCACCAGCAGAGATCGGACAGGGGCTAACTATGGCTACACCTTC	CATSRDRTGANYGYTF
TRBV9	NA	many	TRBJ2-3	TGTGCCAGCAGCGTAGCTTCAAACACAGATACGCAGTATTTT	CASSVASNTDTQYF